The TCR beta chain under discussion was sequenced for a study of T cells of healthy individuals. Between the trimmed V and J ends, which lost 6 bases and 5 bases, there was a span of 11 bases. The germline V gene encodes CDR1 DFQATT and CDR2 SNEGSKA (reference sequence). The CDR3 has 12 residues. TCRdb re-called the 5' RACE reads through MiXCR, storing one row per CDR3 protein. The sample carries 85,000 to 100,000 distinct CDR3 sequences, around 17% recorded once. This clonotype was seen at least ten times. This sequence joins TRBV20-1 and TRBJ2-1; D uncertain. This sequence was found in a human donor in good health. The CDR3 reads CSAVPQDNEQFF. The CDR3 nucleotides read TGCAGTGCCGTTCCCCAGGACAATGAGCAGTTCTTC.